The 18 T cell receptor beta chains reported below all come from one sample, sequenced in a study of blood T cell repertoires in COVID-19. Assay: immunoSEQ multiplex PCR; the TCRdb copy retains only in-frame clones and omits some. This sample has around 480,000 clones, with 88% found just once. The material sequenced was peripheral blood. The receptors here all came from a woman aged 45-65 years with COVID-19, enrolled during active disease.

V and J are TRBV19 and TRBJ1-1, with a possible D match to TRBD1 (5 bases). With 6 bases removed from V and 0 bases from J, the gap between germline ends came to 11 bases. The germline gives CDR1 LNHDA, CDR2 SQIVND (reference sequence). The CDR3 is made up of 14 amino acids. The CDR3: CASRTQGMNTEAFF. The CDR3 DNA reads as TGTGCCAGTAGAACTCAGGGAATGAACACTGAAGCTTTCTTT.

This rearrangement joins TRBV2 to TRBJ1-2, with D possibly TRBD1 on 5 matching bases. Trimming removed 0 bases at V and 8 bases at J, with 10 bases between. This CDR3 contains 13 residues. Germline V gene data show CDR1 as SNHLY and CDR2 as FYNNEI. Written as DNA, the CDR3 is TGTGCCAGCAGTGAAGCCCAGGGTAGGGGCTACACCTTC. It specifies CASSEAQGRGYTF. Full variable domain (outside the CDR3, taken from reference TRBV2 and TRBJ1-2): EPEVTQTPSHQVTQMGQEVILRCVPISNHLYFYWYRQILGQKVEFLVSFYNNEISEKSEIFDDQFSVERPDGSNFTLKIRSTKLEDSAMYFCASSEAQGRGYTFGSGTRLTVV.

The chain combines TRBV3-1 (or the pseudogene TRBV3-2) with TRBJ2-1; TRBD1 might be the D (5 bases). The germline gives CDR1 LGHDT, CDR2 YNNKEL (reference sequence). This CDR3 has 14 amino acids. V was cut by 1 base and J by 3 bases, with 7 bases left in between. CDR3 region: CASSQARGYNEQFF. CDR3 nucleotide sequence: TGTGCCAGCAGCCAAGCAAGGGGCTACAATGAGCAGTTCTTC.

This rearrangement joins TRBV27 to TRBJ2-7, with D perhaps TRBD2 (6 bases). From germline, CDR1 is MNHEY and CDR2 SMNVEV (reference sequence). The V gene lost 5 bases and the J gene lost 5 bases, with 7 bases spanning the gap. This CDR3 region has 11 residues. CDR3 loop: CASSAGHEQYF. The CDR3 nucleotides are TGTGCCAGCAGTGCGGGGCACGAGCAGTACTTC.

This clone has only one observation. CDR3 protein: CATSDFEGGSYEQYF. As DNA, the CDR3 is TGTGCCACCAGTGATTTCGAAGGGGGCTCCTACGAGCAGTACTTC. The J gene is TRBJ2-7, the V gene TRBV24-1, with a possible D match to TRBD1 (6 bases). The CDR3 has 15 amino acids. Trimming pared 1 base from V and 0 bases from J, leaving 9 bases between. Germline V gene sequence: CDR1 KGHDR, CDR2 SFDVKD.

The chain couples TRBV9 to TRBJ1-1, with TRBD1 as a possible D gene (6 bases). The CDR3 loop spans 15 amino acids. Germline V CDR1 and CDR2: SGDLS, YYNGEE. V was shortened by 4 bases and J by 6 bases, with 19 bases between the two germline ends. The CDR3 bases are TGTGCCAGCAGCCCTCCGACAGGAATCGCGGCTGAAGCTTTCTTT. As protein: CASSPPTGIAAEAFF. The full variable domain, rest sourced from reference TRBV9 and TRBJ1-1, is DSGVTQTPKHLITATGQRVTLRCSPRSGDLSVYWYQQSLDQGLQFLIQYYNGEERAKGNILERFSAQQFPDLHSELNLSSLELGDSALYFCASSPPTGIAAEAFFGQGTRLTVV.

The gene calls are TRBV6-5 and TRBJ2-7; 10 bases line up with TRBD1. The J segment lost 5 bases and the V segment lost 10 bases, leaving 8 bases of the junction unmatched. Germline CDR1 is MNHEY and CDR2 is SVGAGI. CDR3 length equals 13 residues. The CDR3 here is CAIRTGGLNEQYF. The CDR3 DNA follows: TGTGCCATACGGACAGGGGGTCTCAACGAGCAGTACTTC.

This chain joins TRBV25-1 and TRBJ1-2, with D possibly matching TRBD1 (5 bases). The length of the CDR3 is 13 residues. V lost 3 bases and J 7 bases, leaving 12 bases between the germline ends. In germline, CDR1 is MGHDK, CDR2 SYGVNS. This CDR3 reads CASSDWGVGGYTF. Here the CDR3 DNA reads TGTGCCAGCAGTGATTGGGGGGTGGGTGGCTACACCTTC.

This chain links TRBV11-2 with TRBJ1-2, with 9 bases aligning to TRBD1. CDR3 length equals 15 residues. V was clipped by 4 bases and J by 4 bases; unmatched bases: 7. CDR1 is SGHAT and CDR2 is FQNNGV in the germline V gene. The CDR3 DNA reads TGTGCCAGCAGCTCAGCCGGGACAGGGCCCTATGGCTACACCTTC. This encodes CASSSAGTGPYGYTF.

This sequence joins TRBV6-1 and TRBJ2-1; a possible D gene is TRBD2 (5 bases). V was cut by 2 bases and J by 5 bases, with 19 bases left in between. This CDR3 has 17 residues. The germline CDR1 and CDR2 sequences are MNHNS and SASEGT. The CDR3 sequence: CASSEPPLALGDNEQFF. In nucleotides, the CDR3 is TGTGCCAGCAGTGAACCCCCCCTAGCTCTTGGGGACAATGAGCAGTTCTTC.

The chain uses TRBV28 and TRBJ2-1, with 8 bases identical to TRBD1. This CDR3 has 14 amino acids. After removal of 5 bases from V and 3 bases from J, the junction contained 3 bases not matched to a gene. CDR1 is MDHEN and CDR2 is SYDVKM in the germline V gene. The CDR3 region is CASSQDRVYNEQFF. Written as DNA, the CDR3 is TGTGCCAGCAGTCAGGACAGGGTCTACAATGAGCAGTTCTTC.

This chain connects TRBV4-1 to TRBJ1-2, with D unresolved. CDR3 length equals 13 residues. The V gene's germline CDR1 is MGHRA and CDR2 YSYEKL. V was cut by 0 bases and J by 8 bases, with 10 bases left in between. CDR3 coding DNA: TGCGCCAGCAGCCAAGAGGGAGGCGGCGGCTACACCTTC. It translates to CASSQEGGGGYTF.

The gene calls are TRBV6-5 and TRBJ2-1; 11 bases align to TRBD2. CDR1 is MNHEY, CDR2 SVGAGI, per germline. J was trimmed by 6 bases and V by 6 bases; bases with no gene match: 7. This CDR3 contains 15 residues. This CDR3 reads CASSSLAGVFNEQFF. The CDR3 DNA sequence: TGTGCCAGCAGCTCACTAGCGGGGGTATTCAATGAGCAGTTCTTC.

In this sample, this clone turned up a few times. The V call is TRBV11-2, the J call TRBJ2-2; D may be TRBD1 (5 bases). The CDR3 spans 14 residues. Germline V lookup: CDR1 SGHAT, CDR2 FQNNGV. The ends were cut back, 5 bases at V and 2 bases at J, with 9 bases in the middle. CDR3 nucleotides: TGTGCCAGCAGCGCCCGGACAAACACCGGGGAGCTGTTTTTT. Protein sequence: CASSARTNTGELFF.

The CDR3 DNA is TGCGCCAGCAGCTTGATAGGGGGAGATGCCTACAATGAGCAGTTCTTC. Translating gives CASSLIGGDAYNEQFF. J is TRBJ2-1 and V is TRBV5-1; tentatively, D is TRBD1 (6 bases). The germline V gene has CDR1 SGHRS and CDR2 YFSETQ. The V end was cut by 1 base, the J end by 2 bases, with 13 bases between. The CDR3 loop spans 16 amino acids. Full variable domain (rest looked up from reference TRBV5-1 and TRBJ2-1): KAGVTQTPRYLIKTRGQQVTLSCSPISGHRSVSWYQQTPGQGLQFLFEYFSETQRNKGNFPGRFSGRQFSNSRSEMNVSTLELGDSALYLCASSLIGGDAYNEQFFGPGTRLTVL.

The CDR3 coding sequence is TGTGCCTGGAGTGTACTACGGGGTATGAGCGGCTACACCTTC. Amino acids: CAWSVLRGMSGYTF. The rearrangement links TRBV30 to TRBJ1-2; no firm D call. The V gene lost 0 bases and the J gene lost 8 bases, with 16 bases spanning the gap. The CDR3 consists of 14 residues. Germline lookup yields CDR1 GTSNPN and CDR2 SVGIG (reference sequence). Full variable domain (remainder filled in from reference TRBV30 and TRBJ1-2): SQTIHQWPATLVQPVGSPLSLECTVEGTSNPNLYWYRQAAGRGLQLLFYSVGIGQISSEVPQNLSASRPQDRQFILSSKKLLLSDSGFYLCAWSVLRGMSGYTFGSGTRLTVV.

This clone appeared a few times. The rearrangement uses TRBV2 and TRBJ1-5; 8 bases match TRBD1. The CDR3 is 14 amino acids. The germline V gene has CDR1 SNHLY and CDR2 FYNNEI. Germline trimming cut 6 bases from V and 5 bases from J; bases unmatched to any gene: 6. Written as DNA, the CDR3 is TGTGCCAGCAGCTCTGACAGGGGAGATCAGCCCCAGCATTTT. Its translation is CASSSDRGDQPQHF. The variable domain in full, completed from reference TRBV2 and TRBJ1-5, reads EPEVTQTPSHQVTQMGQEVILRCVPISNHLYFYWYRQILGQKVEFLVSFYNNEISEKSEIFDDQFSVERPDGSNFTLKIRSTKLEDSAMYFCASSSDRGDQPQHFGDGTRLSIL.

CDR3 sequence: CASSQVRGREGNEQFF. In DNA form, the CDR3 reads TGTGCCAGCAGCCAAGTCCGGGGGAGGGAAGGGAATGAGCAGTTCTTC. The gene calls are TRBV14 and TRBJ2-1, with 7 bases identical to TRBD2. Unmatched junction bases numbered 10, after V lost 1 base and J lost 7 bases. The CDR3 runs to 16 residues. Germline CDR1 and CDR2: SGHDN and FVKESK.